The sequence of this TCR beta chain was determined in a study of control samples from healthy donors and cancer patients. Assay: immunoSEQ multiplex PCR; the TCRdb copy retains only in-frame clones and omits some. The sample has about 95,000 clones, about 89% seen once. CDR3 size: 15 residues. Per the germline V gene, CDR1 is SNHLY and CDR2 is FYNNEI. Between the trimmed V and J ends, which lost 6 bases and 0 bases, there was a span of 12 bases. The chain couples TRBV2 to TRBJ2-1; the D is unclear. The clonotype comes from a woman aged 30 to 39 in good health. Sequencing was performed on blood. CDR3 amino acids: CASRVDRSSYNEQFF. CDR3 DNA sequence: TGTGCCAGCAGGGTGGACCGTAGCTCCTACAATGAGCAGTTCTTC.